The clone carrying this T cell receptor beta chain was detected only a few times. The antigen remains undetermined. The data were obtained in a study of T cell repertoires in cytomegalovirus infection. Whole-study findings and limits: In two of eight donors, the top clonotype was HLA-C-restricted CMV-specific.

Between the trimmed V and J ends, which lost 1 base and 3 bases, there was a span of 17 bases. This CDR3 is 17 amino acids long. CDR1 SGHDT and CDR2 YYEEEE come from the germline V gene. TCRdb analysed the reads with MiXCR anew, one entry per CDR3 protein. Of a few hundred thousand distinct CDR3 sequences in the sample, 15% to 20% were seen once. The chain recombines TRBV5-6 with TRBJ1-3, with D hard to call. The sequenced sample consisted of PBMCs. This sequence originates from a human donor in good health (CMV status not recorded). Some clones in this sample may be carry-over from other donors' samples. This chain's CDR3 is CASSLNAAPGFGNTIYF. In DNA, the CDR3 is TGTGCCAGCAGCTTGAACGCGGCCCCCGGGTTTGGAAACACCATATATTTT.